The present TCR beta chain was sequenced within a study of T-cell memory formation after mild COVID-19. Overall study findings and caveats: Of the contracting clones, CD4+ ones lay mainly in CM and EM, and CD8+ ones in EMRA. Clones shrinking between day 15 and 85 showed a balanced CD4/CD8 split, and those that grew later tilted toward CD4+. Whether day 37 second-wave clones are SARS-CoV-2-specific was not confirmed.

TCRdb reprocessed the 5' RACE reads with MiXCR, giving one entry per CDR3 protein. The table records around 410,000 distinct CDR3 sequences, more than 20% of them present only once. V lost 5 bases and J 4 bases, leaving 11 bases between the germline ends. CDR3 length equals 13 residues. Germline CDR1 is ENHRY and CDR2 is SYGVKD. A word on this clonotype: Its antigen remains unknown.

Sequencing was done on a sample of PBMCs or a T cell subset sorted from them (not recorded which). The chain has TRBV10-3 and TRBJ2-5; D remains ambiguous. The origin of this receptor is an adult woman who had mild COVID-19 (a few samples of this study predate the infection). Cell type and time point are not known. CDR3 sequence reads: CAISREERETQYF. CDR3 DNA: TGTGCCATCAGTCGTGAGGAGCGAGAGACCCAGTACTTC.